This passage covers 30 T cell receptor beta chains from one sample sequenced in a study of PD-1 blockade in classical Hodgkin lymphoma. Method: immunoSEQ multiplex PCR; TCRdb's copy keeps in-frame clones and lacks some. The sample gives nearly 60,000 clones, approximately 89% of which show up once; 10% is in the top ten. Every patient had relapsed following autologous stem cell transplantation, and cohorts differed in brentuximab vedotin exposure. This specimen was peripheral blood mononuclear cells (PBMCs), taken before the second cycle of nivolumab. Receptor source: a human donor with classical Hodgkin lymphoma.

The rearrangement links TRBV25-1 to TRBJ2-1, with a possible D match to TRBD2 (6 bases). The CDR3 sequence is 15 residues long. The V end was cut by 2 bases, the J end by 8 bases, with 16 bases between. From germline, CDR1 is MGHDK and CDR2 SYGVNS. This CDR3 is CASSEEEGLRYEQFF. The CDR3 coding sequence is TGTGCCAGCAGTGAAGAGGAGGGGCTTCGGTATGAGCAGTTCTTC. Supplemented by reference TRBV25-1 and TRBJ2-1, the full variable domain reads EADIYQTPRYLVIGTGKKITLECSQTMGHDKMYWYQQDPGMELHLIHYSYGVNSTEKGDLSSESTVSRIRTEHFPLTLESARPSHTSQYLCASSEEEGLRYEQFFGPGTRLTVL.

This sequence joins TRBV2 and TRBJ2-6; D is unresolved. The CDR3 is 17 residues long. The V end lost 7 bases, the J end lost 0 bases, and 16 bases lay between the germline ends. Germline CDR1 and CDR2: SNHLY and FYNNEI. The CDR3 DNA reads as TGTGCCAGCACCCAGGACCTCTTTTTCTCTGGGGCCAACGTCCTGACTTTC. Amino acid sequence: CASTQDLFFSGANVLTF.

The J gene is TRBJ2-1, the V gene TRBV28, with 8 positions matching TRBD2. V lost 3 bases to trimming and J lost 4 bases; unmatched junction nucleotides: 8. The CDR3 sequence is 16 residues long. Per germline, CDR1 MDHEN and CDR2 SYDVKM. The CDR3 loop reads CASSFPSGRGYNEQFF. CDR3 nucleotide sequence: TGTGCCAGCAGTTTTCCCAGCGGGAGAGGGTACAATGAGCAGTTCTTC.

J is TRBJ2-2 and V is TRBV27; 10 bases agree with TRBD2. With 10 bases clipped from V and 8 bases from J, the junction kept 13 bases outside the gene matches. The CDR3 is 15 amino acids. The germline V gene has CDR1 MNHEY and CDR2 SMNVEV (reference sequence). CDR3 residues: CATRGLGTSVGELFF. The CDR3 DNA reads as TGTGCCACCCGTGGCCTCGGGACTAGCGTGGGGGAGCTGTTTTTT.

This rearrangement joins TRBV30 to TRBJ2-7; unclear D gene. Germline V lookup: CDR1 GTSNPN, CDR2 SVGIG (reference sequence). V lost 1 base to trimming and J lost 7 bases, with 17 bases between them. CDR3 length: 14 amino acids. CDR3: CAWSGLDGVGEQYF. The CDR3 nucleotides read TGTGCCTGGAGTGGGTTGGACGGCGTGGGGGAGCAGTACTTC.

This clone was observed once. This chain joins TRBV9 and TRBJ2-2; tentative D call: TRBD1 (6 bases). The CDR3 has 14 amino acids. Per germline, CDR1 SGDLS and CDR2 YYNGEE. Trimming took 4 bases from V and 2 from J, leaving 9 bases between them. This chain's CDR3 is CASSWGRNTGELFF. CDR3 nucleotides: TGTGCCAGCAGCTGGGGGCGCAACACCGGGGAGCTGTTTTTT.

The rearrangement uses TRBV6-6 and TRBJ1-1; no clear D. V was clipped by 2 bases and J by 4 bases, with 8 bases between them. Germline CDR1 is MNHNY and CDR2 is SVGAGI (reference sequence). The CDR3 loop spans 13 amino acids. The CDR3 protein is CASSYLRGTEAFF. CDR3 DNA sequence: TGTGCCAGCAGTTACCTCCGGGGCACTGAAGCTTTCTTT.

The J gene is TRBJ2-7, the V gene TRBV27, with TRBD1 matching over 9 bases. The V gene end was trimmed by 2 bases and the J gene end by 4 bases; junction bases not matched to a gene: 6. The CDR3 runs 15 residues. Per germline, CDR1 MNHEY and CDR2 SMNVEV (reference sequence). The CDR3 DNA reads as TGTGCCAGCAGTTTAACAGGACAGGGGAGTTACGAGCAGTACTTC. Translated: CASSLTGQGSYEQYF.

The V call is TRBV27, the J call TRBJ2-2, with D possibly matching TRBD1 (5 bases). The CDR3 is made up of 18 amino acids. CDR1 is MNHEY and CDR2 is SMNVEV in the germline V gene (reference sequence). V was shortened by 6 bases and J by 3 bases, with 23 bases between the two germline ends. The CDR3 reads CASRPTPVWGLDTGELFF. The DNA of the CDR3 is TGTGCCAGCAGACCTACCCCCGTGTGGGGCTTGGACACCGGGGAGCTGTTTTTT.

The rearrangement joins TRBV4-3 to TRBJ2-1, with 7 bases fitting TRBD2. The CDR3 is made up of 16 amino acids. V shed 0 bases and J 5 bases; nucleotides not matched to a gene: 7. Germline V gene sequence: CDR1 LGHNA, CDR2 YSLEER. The CDR3 DNA sequence: TGCGCCAGCAGCCAAGATCGGGGGAGGGGTGACAATGAGCAGTTCTTC. This gives the protein CASSQDRGRGDNEQFF.

The chain employs TRBV19 and TRBJ2-1, with 11 bases fitting TRBD1. Germline-derived CDR1 and CDR2 are LNHDA and SQIVND (reference sequence). The V gene end was trimmed by 7 bases and the J gene end by 0 bases; junction bases not matched to a gene: 5. CDR3 size: 16 residues. The CDR3 loop is CASIPGTGGSYNEQFF. DNA for the CDR3: TGTGCCAGTATACCCGGGACAGGGGGCTCCTACAATGAGCAGTTCTTC.

V and J are TRBV7-6 and TRBJ2-1; no firm D call. The V gene's germline CDR1 is SGHVS and CDR2 FNYEAQ. The CDR3 contains 18 residues. V was shortened by 4 bases and J by 3 bases, with 22 bases between the two germline ends. CDR3 sequence reads: CASSSDGRLALGYNEQFF. CDR3 nucleotides: TGTGCCAGCAGCTCCGACGGAAGATTGGCCCTGGGCTACAATGAGCAGTTCTTC.

The rearrangement uses TRBV5-1 and TRBJ1-3; 8 positions match TRBD1. Germline V gene data show CDR1 as SGHRS and CDR2 as YFSETQ. The CDR3 runs 15 residues. The trim removed 2 bases at V and 4 bases at J, leaving 5 bases unmatched. The CDR3 DNA sequence: TGCGCCAGCAGCTTAGACAGGGGAACGGGAAACACCATATATTTT. As protein: CASSLDRGTGNTIYF.

The rearrangement joins TRBV9 to TRBJ2-3; 8 nucleotides line up with TRBD2. V shed 0 bases and J 2 bases; nucleotides not matched to a gene: 5. The CDR3 sequence is 16 residues long. Looked up from germline, CDR1 is SGDLS and CDR2 is YYNGEE. CDR3 protein: CASSVEGRGVTDTQYF. The CDR3 nucleotides are TGTGCCAGCAGCGTAGAAGGGCGGGGGGTCACAGATACGCAGTATTTT.

This rearrangement joins TRBV7-2 to TRBJ1-1; 9 bases match TRBD1. After removal of 5 bases from V and 8 bases from J, the junction contained 15 bases not matched to a gene. CDR3 length equals 16 residues. The germline V gene encodes CDR1 SGHTA and CDR2 FQGNSA. The CDR3 DNA reads as TGTGCCAGCAGCACCTTTTGGGCTGGGACAGGGCGGGAAGCTTTCTTT. It specifies CASSTFWAGTGREAFF.

This clone was counted once. J is TRBJ2-7 and V is TRBV2; 11 positions agree with TRBD1. Per the germline V gene, CDR1 is SNHLY and CDR2 is FYNNEI. The length of the CDR3 is 13 residues. CDR3 protein: CGAGDRGAYEQYF. The CDR3 nucleotides are TGTGGGGCAGGGGACAGGGGGGCCTACGAGCAGTACTTC.

This clone was recorded once. CDR3 region: CAWSVGRGAGNTIYF. CDR3 bases: TGTGCCTGGAGTGTAGGAAGGGGAGCTGGAAACACCATATATTTT. The V and J genes are TRBV30 and TRBJ1-3; TRBD1 might be the D (5 bases). Trimming took off 0 bases at V and 2 bases at J, with 11 bases between the two ends. This CDR3 contains 15 residues. Germline CDR1 reads GTSNPN; CDR2 reads SVGIG (reference sequence).

The V call is TRBV19, the J call TRBJ1-2, with no clear D. The CDR3 has 12 residues. V gave up 7 bases and J gave up 4 bases, with 10 bases separating them. Germline CDR1 reads LNHDA; CDR2 reads SQIVND (reference sequence). As DNA, the CDR3 is TGTGCCAGTACCTCCGGGGTCTATGGCTACACCTTC. Residues: CASTSGVYGYTF.

V gene TRBV15 combines with J gene TRBJ2-5; 7 nucleotides align to TRBD1. The CDR3 spans 15 residues. Germline V gives CDR1 LNHNV, CDR2 YYDKDF (reference sequence). V was pared by 6 bases and J by 2 bases, with 9 bases of the junction left unmatched. CDR3: CATSSYPTGQETQYF. Here the CDR3 DNA reads TGTGCCACCAGTTCTTACCCGACAGGGCAAGAGACCCAGTACTTC. Full variable domain (rest looked up from reference TRBV15 and TRBJ2-5): DAMVIQNPRYQVTQFGKPVTLSCSQTLNHNVMYWYQQKSSQAPKLLFHYYDKDFNNEADTPDNFQSRRPNTSFCFLDIRSPGLGDTAMYLCATSSYPTGQETQYFGPGTRLLVL.

V gene TRBV6-5 combines with J gene TRBJ2-5; 9 nucleotides align to TRBD1. The germline gives CDR1 MNHEY, CDR2 SVGAGI. This CDR3 contains 12 residues. The V and J ends lost 5 bases and 12 bases, in that order; junction bases with no gene match: 7. The chain's CDR3 is CASSRDRGTKYF. CDR3 in DNA: TGTGCCAGCAGTCGTGACAGGGGGACTAAGTACTTC.

This clone was detected once. The chain combines TRBV28 with TRBJ2-1, with D uncertain. The CDR3 loop spans 17 amino acids. Per germline, CDR1 MDHEN and CDR2 SYDVKM. The germline V and J ends were trimmed by 6 bases and 4 bases, with 22 bases remaining between them. Written as DNA, the CDR3 is TGTGCCAGCAGAGTACCCCAGGACGGTCTTTGGTACAATGAGCAGTTCTTC. This gives the protein CASRVPQDGLWYNEQFF.

This clone was observed once. The gene calls are TRBV18 and TRBJ1-5; TRBD1 aligns across 7 bases. The CDR3 totals 15 residues. Germline CDR1 is KGHSH and CDR2 is LQKENI. Trimming at V came to 4 bases and at J to 2 bases, leaving 5 bases not matched to a gene. CDR3 sequence reads: CASSRTGWGNQPQHF. The DNA of the CDR3 is TGTGCCAGCTCACGGACAGGTTGGGGCAATCAGCCCCAGCATTTT.

The V gene is TRBV2, the J gene TRBJ2-2; tentatively, D is TRBD2 (6 bases). This CDR3 is built from 15 residues. CDR1 SNHLY and CDR2 FYNNEI come from the germline V gene. The germline V and J ends were trimmed by 9 bases and 0 bases, with 14 bases remaining between them. The chain's CDR3 is CARGPGDSNTGELFF. CDR3 DNA sequence: TGTGCCAGGGGACCGGGGGATTCGAACACCGGGGAGCTGTTTTTT.

This clone was seen a single time. The genes are TRBV19 and TRBJ1-2; 12 nucleotides line up with TRBD1. The CDR3 totals 15 residues. Germline trimming cut 6 bases from V and 6 bases from J; bases unmatched to any gene: 8. CDR1 LNHDA and CDR2 SQIVND come from the germline V gene (reference sequence). The DNA for the CDR3 is TGTGCCAGTAGGGGACAGGGGGCCATGAGAGATGGCTACACCTTC. It is translated as CASRGQGAMRDGYTF. Full variable domain (rest looked up from reference TRBV19 and TRBJ1-2): DGGITQSPKYLFRKEGQNVTLSCEQNLNHDAMYWYRQDPGQGLRLIYYSQIVNDFQKGDIAEGYSVSREKKESFPLTVTSAQKNPTAFYLCASRGQGAMRDGYTFGSGTRLTVV.

The genes are TRBV14 and TRBJ2-1; D not certain. Germline V CDR1 and CDR2: SGHDN, FVKESK. CDR3 length: 16 residues. Deletions cut 1 base from V and 7 bases from J, with 17 bases between. The CDR3, as DNA: TGTGCCAGCAGCCAAGGAGGTTCTAGAAGCGTGAATGAGCAGTTCTTC. Protein sequence: CASSQGGSRSVNEQFF.

As to this clone: Within the sample, other DNA sequences also encode this same CDR3. The chain carries TRBV9 and TRBJ2-3; 12 positions match TRBD2. V lost 4 bases and J lost 1; bases outside the gene matches: 10. The CDR3 runs to 18 residues. The germline V gene encodes CDR1 SGDLS and CDR2 YYNGEE. The CDR3 DNA reads as TGTGCCAGCAGCTCTCAACTAGCGGGGGGCCGGGGCACAGATACGCAGTATTTT. Amino acid sequence: CASSSQLAGGRGTDTQYF.

CDR3 protein: CASNPTGTGALGNEKLFF. The CDR3, as DNA: TGTGCCAGTAACCCTACCGGGACAGGGGCGCTCGGTAATGAAAAACTGTTTTTT. This rearrangement joins TRBV2 to TRBJ1-4; 10 nucleotides match TRBD1. The germline V gene has CDR1 SNHLY and CDR2 FYNNEI. Trimming removed 9 bases from V and 4 bases from J; junction bases left unmatched: 17. CDR3 length: 18 amino acids.

The CDR3 loop is CASSSLDRGDYEQYF. The CDR3 coding sequence is TGTGCCAGCAGCTCCCTGGACAGGGGAGACTACGAGCAGTACTTC. The chain recombines TRBV28 with TRBJ2-7; the match to TRBD1 covers 9 bases. Germline-derived CDR1 and CDR2 are MDHEN and SYDVKM. V was pared by 6 bases and J by 3 bases, with 9 bases of the junction left unmatched. This CDR3 is built from 15 residues.

This clone was seen a few times. CDR3 protein: CASSLLVGDEQYF. The CDR3, as DNA: TGTGCCAGTAGTCTCCTTGTGGGCGATGAGCAGTACTTC. This chain connects TRBV19 to TRBJ2-7; no clear D gene. This CDR3 is built from 13 residues. Germline assignment: CDR1 LNHDA and CDR2 SQIVND (reference sequence). Deletions cut 5 bases from V and 7 bases from J, with 15 bases between.

V is TRBV7-9 and J is TRBJ1-2; weak D call: TRBD1 (5 bases). Trimming stripped 3 bases from V and 3 bases from J, with 8 bases between. Germline CDR1 SEHNR, CDR2 FQNEAQ (reference sequence). The CDR3 totals 13 residues. Written as DNA, the CDR3 is TGTGCCAGCAGCTTCGCAGGGTACTATGGCTACACCTTC. It is translated as CASSFAGYYGYTF.